These 8 T cell receptor beta chains came from one sample sequenced in a study of blood T cell repertoires in COVID-19. TCRdb's copy holds only in-frame clones and misses some; the assay was immunoSEQ multiplex PCR. The sample includes tens of thousands of clones, approximately 86% of them seen just once. Sequencing was done on a sample of peripheral blood. The receptor source for this set is a man in his fifties with acute or convalescent COVID-19.

The chain links TRBV29-1 to TRBJ1-4; D ambiguous. The germline V gene has CDR1 SQVTM and CDR2 ANQGSEA. Trimming cost V 6 bases and J 4 bases, with 15 bases left between them. The CDR3 runs 14 residues. In DNA form, the CDR3 reads TGCAGCGTCGCCGGGATTACCGATAATGAAAAACTGTTTTTT. Its protein is CSVAGITDNEKLFF. The full variable domain, rest sourced from reference TRBV29-1 and TRBJ1-4, is SAVISQKPSRDICQRGTSLTIQCQVDSQVTMMFWYRQQPGQSLTLIATANQGSEATYESGFVIDKFPISRPNLTFSTLTVSNMSPEDSSIYLCSVAGITDNEKLFFGSGTQLSVL.

This chain uses TRBV27 with TRBJ2-3; the D gene is possibly TRBD2 (6 bases). Trimming removed 7 bases from V and 3 bases from J, with 20 bases in between. There are 16 residues in the CDR3. The germline CDR1 and CDR2 sequences are MNHEY and SMNVEV (reference sequence). The CDR3 loop reads CASTTSWGVGTDTQYF. The CDR3 bases are TGTGCCAGCACGACCTCGTGGGGGGTGGGAACAGATACGCAGTATTTT.

The V gene is TRBV18, the J gene TRBJ1-1; TRBD1 aligns across 8 bases. V was pared by 1 base and J by 6 bases, with 1 base of the junction left unmatched. CDR3 size: 13 residues. The V gene's germline CDR1 is KGHSH and CDR2 LQKENI. CDR3 sequence: CASSPRQGSEAFF. Here the CDR3 DNA reads TGTGCCAGCTCACCACGACAGGGGTCTGAAGCTTTCTTT.

The gene calls are TRBV6-5 and TRBJ1-3; D ambiguous. V shed 4 bases and J shed 0 bases, with 7 bases lying between them. Germline CDR1 is MNHEY and CDR2 is SVGAGI. The CDR3 is 14 amino acids. The CDR3 DNA reads as TGTGCCAGCAGTTCCCCTAACTCTGGAAACACCATATATTTT. Translating it yields CASSSPNSGNTIYF.

The chain couples TRBV7-9 to TRBJ1-3; TRBD1 is a possible D gene (6 bases). CDR1 is SEHNR and CDR2 is FQNEAQ in the germline V gene (reference sequence). This CDR3 contains 14 residues. The V end lost 6 bases, the J end lost 0 bases, and 9 bases lay between the germline ends. The CDR3 loop reads CASSRDNSGNTIYF. In nucleotides, the CDR3 is TGTGCCAGCAGTCGGGACAACTCTGGAAACACCATATATTTT.

This clone was picked up a small number of times. This chain uses TRBV9 with TRBJ2-7, with unresolved D. This CDR3 has 14 residues. Germline V gene data show CDR1 as SGDLS and CDR2 as YYNGEE. Between the trimmed V and J ends, which lost 0 bases and 1 base, there was a span of 8 bases. This chain's CDR3 is CASSVDPGSYEQYF. The DNA of the CDR3 is TGTGCCAGCAGCGTAGATCCAGGATCCTACGAGCAGTACTTC.

The rearrangement links TRBV25-1 to TRBJ2-3, with 10 nucleotides matching TRBD1. CDR1 is MGHDK, CDR2 SYGVNS, per germline. CDR3 length equals 15 residues. J lost 2 bases, V lost 4 bases, and 3 bases had no gene match. CDR3: CASSGGTGATDTQYF. The DNA for the CDR3 is TGTGCCAGCAGTGGGGGGACAGGGGCCACAGATACGCAGTATTTT.

The chain joins TRBV6-5 to TRBJ1-6; possible D gene TRBD1, 5 bases. Trimming shortened V by 6 bases and J by 6 bases, and 12 bases separated the two germline ends. The length of the CDR3 is 14 residues. CDR1 and CDR2 (germline): MNHEY, SVGAGI. The CDR3 DNA reads as TGTGCCAGCAGAAGCGGGGGTTCTAATTCACCCCTCCACTTT. Its translation is CASRSGGSNSPLHF.